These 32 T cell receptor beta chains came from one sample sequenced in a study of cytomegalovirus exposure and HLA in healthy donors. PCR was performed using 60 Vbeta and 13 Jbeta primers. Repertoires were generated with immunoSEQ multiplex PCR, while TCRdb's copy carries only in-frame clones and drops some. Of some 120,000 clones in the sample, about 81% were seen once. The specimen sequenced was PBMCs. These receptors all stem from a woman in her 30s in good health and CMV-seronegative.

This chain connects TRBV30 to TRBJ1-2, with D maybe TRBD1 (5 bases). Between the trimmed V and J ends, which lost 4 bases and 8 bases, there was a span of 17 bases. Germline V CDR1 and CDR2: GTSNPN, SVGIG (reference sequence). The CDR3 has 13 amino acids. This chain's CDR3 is CAWTISGGVGYTF. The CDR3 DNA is TGTGCCTGGACCATAAGTGGGGGGGTGGGCTACACCTTC. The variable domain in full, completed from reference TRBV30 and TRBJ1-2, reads SQTIHQWPATLVQPVGSPLSLECTVEGTSNPNLYWYRQAAGRGLQLLFYSVGIGQISSEVPQNLSASRPQDRQFILSSKKLLLSDSGFYLCAWTISGGVGYTFGSGTRLTVV.

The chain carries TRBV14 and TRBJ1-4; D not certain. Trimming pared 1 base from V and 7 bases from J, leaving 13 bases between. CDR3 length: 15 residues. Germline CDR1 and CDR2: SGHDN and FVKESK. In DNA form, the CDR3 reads TGTGCCAGCAGCCAAGTTCGGGGTCGGGGTGAAAAACTGTTTTTT. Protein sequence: CASSQVRGRGEKLFF.

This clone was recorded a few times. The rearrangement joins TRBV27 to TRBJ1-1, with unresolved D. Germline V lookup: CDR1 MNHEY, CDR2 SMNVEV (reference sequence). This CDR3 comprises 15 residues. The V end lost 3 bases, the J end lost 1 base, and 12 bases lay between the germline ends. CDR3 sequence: CASSFGPSGNTEAFF. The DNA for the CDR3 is TGTGCCAGCAGTTTCGGTCCTTCAGGGAACACTGAAGCTTTCTTT.

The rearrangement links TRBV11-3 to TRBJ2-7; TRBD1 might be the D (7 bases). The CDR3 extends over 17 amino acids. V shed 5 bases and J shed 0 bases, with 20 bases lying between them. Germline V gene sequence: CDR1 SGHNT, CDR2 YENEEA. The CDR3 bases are TGTGCCAGCAGCGGCCGCGGCAGGGGGGCGAGCTCCTACGAGCAGTACTTC. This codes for CASSGRGRGASSYEQYF.

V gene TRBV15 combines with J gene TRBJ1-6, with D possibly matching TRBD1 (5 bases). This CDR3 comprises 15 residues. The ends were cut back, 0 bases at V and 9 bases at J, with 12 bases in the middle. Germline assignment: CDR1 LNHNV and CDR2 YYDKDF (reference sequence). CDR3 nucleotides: TGTGCCACCAGCAGAGATTGGGTGGGGGGTTCACCCCTCCACTTT. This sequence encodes CATSRDWVGGSPLHF.

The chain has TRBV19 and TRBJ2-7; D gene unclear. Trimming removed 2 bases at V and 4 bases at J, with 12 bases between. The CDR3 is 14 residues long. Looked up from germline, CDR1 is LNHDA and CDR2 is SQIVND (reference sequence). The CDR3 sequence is CASSIRPGSYEQYF. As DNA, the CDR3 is TGTGCCAGTAGTATACGCCCAGGCTCTTACGAGCAGTACTTC.

CDR3 sequence: CASSEGLAVTDTQYF. DNA for the CDR3: TGCGCCAGCAGCGAGGGACTAGCGGTCACAGATACGCAGTATTTT. J is TRBJ2-3 and V is TRBV5-1, with TRBD2 identical over 11 bases. After removal of 4 bases from V and 2 bases from J, the junction contained 3 bases not matched to a gene. Germline V lookup: CDR1 SGHRS, CDR2 YFSETQ. This CDR3 region has 15 residues.

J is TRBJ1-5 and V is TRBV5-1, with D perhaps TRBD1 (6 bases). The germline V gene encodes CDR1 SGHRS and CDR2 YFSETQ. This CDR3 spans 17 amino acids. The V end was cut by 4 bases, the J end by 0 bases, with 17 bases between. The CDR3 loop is CASSPGVDPTSNQPQHF. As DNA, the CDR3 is TGCGCCAGCAGCCCAGGGGTGGATCCTACTAGCAATCAGCCCCAGCATTTT.

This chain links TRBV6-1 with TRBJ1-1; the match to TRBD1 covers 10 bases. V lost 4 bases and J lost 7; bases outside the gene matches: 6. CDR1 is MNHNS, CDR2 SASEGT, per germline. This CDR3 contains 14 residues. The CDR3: CASSVYRTGGEAFF. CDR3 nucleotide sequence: TGTGCCAGCAGTGTTTACAGGACAGGGGGTGAAGCTTTCTTT.

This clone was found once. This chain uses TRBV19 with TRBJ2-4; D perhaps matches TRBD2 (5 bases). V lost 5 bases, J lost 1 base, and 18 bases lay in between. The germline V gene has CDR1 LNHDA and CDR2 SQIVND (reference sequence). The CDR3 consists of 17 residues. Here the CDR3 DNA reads TGTGCCAGTAGTTCACGGACTTCCCCGGGGGCCAAAAACATTCAGTACTTC. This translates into CASSSRTSPGAKNIQYF.

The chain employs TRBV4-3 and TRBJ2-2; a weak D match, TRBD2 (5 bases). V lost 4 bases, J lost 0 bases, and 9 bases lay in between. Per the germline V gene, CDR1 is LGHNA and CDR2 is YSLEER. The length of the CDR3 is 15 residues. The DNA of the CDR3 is TGCGCCAGCAGCCCGGGGTCAGCGAACACCGGGGAGCTGTTTTTT. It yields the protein CASSPGSANTGELFF.

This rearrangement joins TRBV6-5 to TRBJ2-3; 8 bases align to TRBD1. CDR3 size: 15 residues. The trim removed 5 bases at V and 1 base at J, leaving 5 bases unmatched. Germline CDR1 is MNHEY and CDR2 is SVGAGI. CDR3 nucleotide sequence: TGTGCCAGCAGTAACCAGGGGGCCGGCACAGATACGCAGTATTTT. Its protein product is CASSNQGAGTDTQYF.

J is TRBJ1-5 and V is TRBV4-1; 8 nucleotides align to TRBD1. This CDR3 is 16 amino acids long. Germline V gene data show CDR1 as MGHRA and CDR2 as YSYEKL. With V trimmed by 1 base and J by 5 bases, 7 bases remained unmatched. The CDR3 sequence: CASSQGRDRLYQPQHF. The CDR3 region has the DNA TGCGCCAGCAGCCAAGGCCGGGACAGGCTTTATCAGCCCCAGCATTTT.

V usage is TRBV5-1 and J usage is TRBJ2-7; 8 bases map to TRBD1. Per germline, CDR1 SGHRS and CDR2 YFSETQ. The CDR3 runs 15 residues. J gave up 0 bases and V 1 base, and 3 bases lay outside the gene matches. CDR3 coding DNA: TGCGCCAGCAGCTTGCGGACAGGGAGCTCCTACGAGCAGTACTTC. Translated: CASSLRTGSSYEQYF.

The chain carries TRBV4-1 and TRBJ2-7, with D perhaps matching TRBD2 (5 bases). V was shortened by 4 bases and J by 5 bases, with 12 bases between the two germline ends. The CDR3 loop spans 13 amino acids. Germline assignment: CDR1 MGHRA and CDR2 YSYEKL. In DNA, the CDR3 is TGCGCCAGCAGCCCCCTCCGGGGAGACGAGCAGTACTTC. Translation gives CASSPLRGDEQYF.

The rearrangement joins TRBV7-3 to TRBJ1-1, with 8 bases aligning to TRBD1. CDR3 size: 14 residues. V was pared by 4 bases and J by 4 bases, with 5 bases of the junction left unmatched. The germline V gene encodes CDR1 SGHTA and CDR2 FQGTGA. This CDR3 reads CASSSTGASTEAFF. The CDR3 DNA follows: TGTGCCAGCAGCTCGACAGGGGCGAGCACTGAAGCTTTCTTT.

The CDR3 nucleotides are TGTGCCTGGAGTAACCAGGGGAACACTGAAGCTTTCTTT. It yields the protein CAWSNQGNTEAFF. The chain is built from TRBV30 and TRBJ1-1; a possible D gene is TRBD1 (5 bases). CDR3 length: 13 amino acids. Germline-derived CDR1 and CDR2 are GTSNPN and SVGIG (reference sequence). The V end lost 2 bases, the J end lost 1 base, and 8 bases lay between the germline ends.

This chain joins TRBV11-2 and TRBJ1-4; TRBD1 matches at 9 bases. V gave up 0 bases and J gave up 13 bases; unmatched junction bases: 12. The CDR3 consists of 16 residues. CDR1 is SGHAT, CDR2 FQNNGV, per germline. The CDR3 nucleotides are TGTGCCAGCAGCTTAGATCTGGGATTGGACAGGGGACTACTGTTTTTT. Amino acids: CASSLDLGLDRGLLFF.

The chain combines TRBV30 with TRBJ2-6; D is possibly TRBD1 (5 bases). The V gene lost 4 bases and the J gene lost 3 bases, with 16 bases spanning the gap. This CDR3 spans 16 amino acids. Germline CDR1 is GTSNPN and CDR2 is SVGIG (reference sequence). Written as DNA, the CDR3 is TGTGCCTGGAAAGTAAGGGGATCGAGTGGGGCCAACGTCCTGACTTTC. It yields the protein CAWKVRGSSGANVLTF. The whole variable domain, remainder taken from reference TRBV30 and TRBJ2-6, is SQTIHQWPATLVQPVGSPLSLECTVEGTSNPNLYWYRQAAGRGLQLLFYSVGIGQISSEVPQNLSASRPQDRQFILSSKKLLLSDSGFYLCAWKVRGSSGANVLTFGAGSRLTVL.

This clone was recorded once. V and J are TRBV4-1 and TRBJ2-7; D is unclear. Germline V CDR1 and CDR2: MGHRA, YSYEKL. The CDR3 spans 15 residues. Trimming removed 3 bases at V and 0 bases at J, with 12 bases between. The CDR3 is CASSHVSSTSYEQYF. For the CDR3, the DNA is TGCGCCAGCAGCCACGTTAGCAGTACCTCCTACGAGCAGTACTTC.

DNA for the CDR3: TGTGCCAGTAGCGATTGGGGGCGTATTACCCAATGGGGCTACACCTTC. Its protein product is CASSDWGRITQWGYTF. The rearrangement links TRBV5-5 to TRBJ1-2; D is possibly TRBD1 (6 bases). Germline values: CDR1 SGHKS, CDR2 YYEKEE (reference sequence). Trimming took 8 bases from V and 8 from J, leaving 28 bases between them. The CDR3 runs 16 residues.

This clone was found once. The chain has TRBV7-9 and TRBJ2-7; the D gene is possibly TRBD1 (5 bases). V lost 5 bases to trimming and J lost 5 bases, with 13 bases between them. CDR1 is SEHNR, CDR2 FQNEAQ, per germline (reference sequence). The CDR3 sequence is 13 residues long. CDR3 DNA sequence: TGTGCCAGCAGCCAGGGAATGGGAAACGAGCAGTACTTC. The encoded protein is CASSQGMGNEQYF. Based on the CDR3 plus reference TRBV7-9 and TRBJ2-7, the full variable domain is DTGVSQNPRHKITKRGQNVTFRCDPISEHNRLYWYRQTLGQGPEFLTYFQNEAQLEKSRLLSDRFSAERPKGSFSTLEIQRTEQGDSAMYLCASSQGMGNEQYFGPGTRLTVT.

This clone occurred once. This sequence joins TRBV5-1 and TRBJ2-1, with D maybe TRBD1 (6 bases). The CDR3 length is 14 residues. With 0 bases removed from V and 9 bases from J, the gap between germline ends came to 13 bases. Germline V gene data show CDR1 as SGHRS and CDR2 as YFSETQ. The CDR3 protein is CASSLVGEGGEQFF. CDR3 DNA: TGCGCCAGCAGCTTGGTAGGGGAAGGGGGTGAGCAGTTCTTC.

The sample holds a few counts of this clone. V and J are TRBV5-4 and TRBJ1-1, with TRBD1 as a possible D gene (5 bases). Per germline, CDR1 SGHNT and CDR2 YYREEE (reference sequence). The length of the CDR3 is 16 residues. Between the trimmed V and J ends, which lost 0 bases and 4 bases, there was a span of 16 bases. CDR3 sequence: CASSLASARRGTEAFF. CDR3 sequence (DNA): TGTGCCAGCAGCTTGGCCTCGGCCCGTAGGGGCACTGAAGCTTTCTTT.

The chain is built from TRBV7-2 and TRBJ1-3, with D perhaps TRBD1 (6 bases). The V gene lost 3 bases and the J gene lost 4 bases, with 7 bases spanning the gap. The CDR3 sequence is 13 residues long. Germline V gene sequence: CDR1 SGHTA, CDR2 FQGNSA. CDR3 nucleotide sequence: TGTGCCAGCAGCTTTGGACAGGGAAACACCATATATTTT. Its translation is CASSFGQGNTIYF.

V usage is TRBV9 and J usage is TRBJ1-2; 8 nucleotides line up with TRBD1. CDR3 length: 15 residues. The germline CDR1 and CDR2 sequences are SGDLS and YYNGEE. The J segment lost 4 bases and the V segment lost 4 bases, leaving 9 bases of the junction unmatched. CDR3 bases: TGTGCCAGCAGCCCCTGGACAGGGCATGGCTATGGCTACACCTTC. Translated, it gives CASSPWTGHGYGYTF.

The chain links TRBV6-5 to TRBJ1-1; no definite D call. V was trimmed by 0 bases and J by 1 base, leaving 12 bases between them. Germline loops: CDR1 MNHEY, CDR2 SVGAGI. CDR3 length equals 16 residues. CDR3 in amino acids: CASSYSLSSRNTEAFF. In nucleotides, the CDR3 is TGTGCCAGCAGTTACTCGCTGAGTTCTCGGAACACTGAAGCTTTCTTT.

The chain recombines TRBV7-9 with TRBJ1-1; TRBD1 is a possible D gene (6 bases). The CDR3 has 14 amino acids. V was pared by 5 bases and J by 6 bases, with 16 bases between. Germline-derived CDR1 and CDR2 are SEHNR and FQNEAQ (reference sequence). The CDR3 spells CASSPTQGRAEAFF. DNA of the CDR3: TGTGCCAGCAGCCCGACACAGGGACGAGCTGAAGCTTTCTTT.

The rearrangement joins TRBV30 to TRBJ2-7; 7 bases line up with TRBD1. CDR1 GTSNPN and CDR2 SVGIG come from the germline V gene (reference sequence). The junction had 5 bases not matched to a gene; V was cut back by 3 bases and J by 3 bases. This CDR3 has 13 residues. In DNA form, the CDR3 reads TGTGCCTGGAGCGTGGGGACAGTCTACGAGCAGTACTTC. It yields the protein CAWSVGTVYEQYF.

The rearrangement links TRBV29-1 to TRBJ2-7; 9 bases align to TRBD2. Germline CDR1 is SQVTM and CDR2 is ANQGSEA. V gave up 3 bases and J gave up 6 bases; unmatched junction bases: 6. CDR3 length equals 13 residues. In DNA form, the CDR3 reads TGCAGCGTTGAGATAGCGGGAGCGGGCGAGCAGTACTTC. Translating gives CSVEIAGAGEQYF.

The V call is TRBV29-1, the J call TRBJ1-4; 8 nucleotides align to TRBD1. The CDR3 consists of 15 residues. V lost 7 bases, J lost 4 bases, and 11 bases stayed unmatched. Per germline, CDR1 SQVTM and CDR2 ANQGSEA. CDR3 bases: TGCAGCGCACGGGGGGACAGGAGTCATAATGAAAAACTGTTTTTT. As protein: CSARGDRSHNEKLFF.

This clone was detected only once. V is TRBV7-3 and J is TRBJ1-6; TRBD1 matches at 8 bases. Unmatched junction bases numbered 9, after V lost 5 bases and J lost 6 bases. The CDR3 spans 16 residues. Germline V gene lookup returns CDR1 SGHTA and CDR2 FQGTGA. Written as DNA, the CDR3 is TGTGCCAGCAGCCACAGGGGGGCAGGGACTAATTCACCCCTCCACTTT. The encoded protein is CASSHRGAGTNSPLHF.